The next 23 T cell receptor beta chains were all read from a single sample in a study of T cells in Graves' hyperthyroidism and ophthalmopathy. From RNA transcripts, TCR beta CDR3 regions were amplified. During a first-round RT-PCR of the TCR CDR3, the HTBI primer set was used. Each CDR3 protein gets one entry after TCRdb re-called the multiplex PCR reads with MiXCR. The profile shows approximately 600,000 distinct CDR3 sequences, more than 11% of them singletons. Sequencing was performed on blood. These receptor sequences come from a woman in her twenties or thirties with Graves' hyperthyroidism that later progressed to Graves' ophthalmopathy.

The table lists this clonotype with many counts. The chain combines TRBV12-3 or TRBV12-4 with TRBJ1-1; possible D gene TRBD1, 6 bases. The CDR3 length is 14 residues. Trimming cost V 3 bases and J 1 base, with 9 bases left between them. The CDR3 DNA follows: TGTGCCAGCAGTTTTCAACAGGGGAACACTGAAGCTTTCTTT. This sequence encodes CASSFQQGNTEAFF.

This clonotype was counted only a few times. V usage is TRBV29-1 and J usage is TRBJ2-2; no clear D gene. The CDR3 length is 13 residues. The V end was cut by 5 bases, the J end by 0 bases, with 7 bases between. Germline V CDR1 and CDR2: SQVTM, ANQGSEA. The CDR3, as DNA: TGCAGCGTTTTTCAGTCGAACACCGGGGAGCTGTTTTTT. Protein sequence: CSVFQSNTGELFF.

This clonotype was found many times. This sequence joins TRBV2 and TRBJ2-2; TRBD1 matches at 7 bases. V lost 6 bases and J lost 5; bases outside the gene matches: 12. Germline V gene sequence: CDR1 SNHLY, CDR2 FYNNEI. CDR3 length: 16 residues. Here the CDR3 reads CASSLGVGGKTGELFF. Here the CDR3 DNA reads TGTGCCAGCAGCCTCGGGGTAGGGGGCAAAACCGGGGAGCTGTTTTTT.

Many counts were recorded for this clonotype. This rearrangement joins TRBV12-3 or TRBV12-4 to TRBJ1-2; 7 bases match TRBD1. The CDR3 is made up of 11 amino acids. V shed 1 base, J shed 13 bases, and the junction held 3 bases outside the gene matches. For the CDR3, the DNA is TGTGCCAGCAGTTTAGGGACAGGACTCACCTTC. Encoded protein: CASSLGTGLTF.

Ten or more counts support this clonotype. The chain carries TRBV29-1 and TRBJ2-7, with 13 bases matching TRBD2. CDR1 is SQVTM and CDR2 is ANQGSEA in the germline V gene. V shed 1 base, J shed 4 bases, and the junction held 4 bases outside the gene matches. This CDR3 has 15 residues. CDR3 protein: CSVEGTSGRGYEQYF. For the CDR3, the DNA is TGCAGCGTTGAAGGAACTAGCGGGAGGGGTTACGAGCAGTACTTC.

This clonotype occurred many times. The V gene is TRBV6-2 or TRBV6-3, the J gene TRBJ2-1, with no clear D. Per the germline V gene, CDR1 is MNHEY and CDR2 is SVGEGT. Trimming took off 0 bases at V and 0 bases at J, with 9 bases between the two ends. The length of the CDR3 is 16 residues. CDR3 sequence reads: CASSYSAPISYNEQFF. CDR3 DNA sequence: TGTGCCAGCAGTTACTCGGCGCCAATCTCCTACAATGAGCAGTTCTTC.

Only a few counts were recorded for this clonotype. The gene calls are TRBV3-1 and TRBJ1-2, with 7 bases identical to TRBD1. The CDR3 is made up of 16 amino acids. Germline values: CDR1 LGHDT, CDR2 YNNKEL (reference sequence). Germline trimming cut 0 bases from V and 0 bases from J; bases unmatched to any gene: 4. CDR3 sequence (DNA): TGTGCCAGCAGCCAAGATCAGGACAGGTCTAACTATGGCTACACCTTC. It encodes CASSQDQDRSNYGYTF.

The rearrangement links TRBV20-1 to TRBJ1-4; the match to TRBD1 covers 7 bases. The trim removed 6 bases at V and 7 bases at J, leaving 5 bases unmatched. Germline V gene sequence: CDR1 DFQATT, CDR2 SNEGSKA (reference sequence). CDR3 length equals 12 residues. The CDR3 loop reads CSAMTGFEKLFF. The CDR3 DNA follows: TGCAGTGCCATGACAGGGTTTGAAAAACTGTTTTTT.

Many counts were recorded for this clonotype. The chain joins TRBV28 to TRBJ2-3, with 14 positions matching TRBD2. CDR3 length: 18 amino acids. The junction had 14 bases not matched to a gene; V was cut back by 8 bases and J by 4 bases. Germline V gene lookup returns CDR1 MDHEN and CDR2 SYDVKM. This CDR3 reads CASESGTSGSPSSDTQYF. In DNA, the CDR3 is TGTGCCAGCGAGTCCGGGACTAGCGGGAGCCCTTCTTCAGATACGCAGTATTTT.

Ten or more counts support this clonotype. This sequence joins TRBV19 and TRBJ2-2; 7 positions match TRBD2. Germline loops: CDR1 LNHDA, CDR2 SQIVND (reference sequence). The CDR3 runs to 13 residues. V was pared by 3 bases and J by 7 bases, with 2 bases of the junction left unmatched. The chain's CDR3 is CASSMGGNGELFF. The DNA of the CDR3 is TGTGCCAGTAGTATGGGAGGGAACGGGGAGCTGTTTTTT.

This clonotype came up many times. The rearrangement joins TRBV24-1 to TRBJ1-1; TRBD1 might be the D (5 bases). Germline lookup yields CDR1 KGHDR and CDR2 SFDVKD. This CDR3 is built from 12 residues. The V gene lost 5 bases and the J gene lost 9 bases, with 12 bases spanning the gap. CDR3: CATSGVGGKAFF. As DNA, the CDR3 is TGTGCCACCAGTGGGGTCGGGGGTAAAGCTTTCTTT.

V and J are TRBV12-3 or TRBV12-4 and TRBJ2-1; D is possibly TRBD2 (5 bases). V was clipped by 7 bases and J by 4 bases, with 11 bases between them. This CDR3 is 13 amino acids long. The CDR3 protein is CASTPTIYNEQFF. CDR3 nucleotide sequence: TGTGCCAGCACCCCGACTATATACAATGAGCAGTTCTTC.

There are many counts of this clonotype. The V gene is TRBV15, the J gene TRBJ1-1, with a tentative D call TRBD1 (5 bases). V was shortened by 1 base and J by 11 bases, with 11 bases between the two germline ends. Germline loops: CDR1 LNHNV, CDR2 YYDKDF (reference sequence). The CDR3 consists of 12 residues. CDR3 protein: CATSRGAGKAFF. The CDR3 DNA reads as TGTGCCACCAGCAGAGGGGCAGGGAAGGCTTTCTTT.

The genes are TRBV4-1 and TRBJ1-2; TRBD1 matches 12 bases. Germline loops: CDR1 MGHRA, CDR2 YSYEKL. The length of the CDR3 is 15 residues. V shed 8 bases and J 2 bases; nucleotides not matched to a gene: 6. The CDR3 protein is CASGPGQGANYGYTF. CDR3 DNA: TGCGCCAGCGGACCGGGACAGGGGGCCAACTATGGCTACACCTTC.

This clonotype was recorded many times. The genes are TRBV27 and TRBJ2-5, with TRBD2 matching 7 bases. The CDR3 covers 14 residues. J lost 5 bases, V lost 4 bases, and 7 bases had no gene match. Looked up from germline, CDR1 is MNHEY and CDR2 is SMNVEV (reference sequence). CDR3 DNA sequence: TGTGCCAGCAGTTGGGGGGGAGTCAGGGAGACCCAGTACTTC. It codes for CASSWGGVRETQYF.

This clonotype turned up a few times. The V and J genes are TRBV19 and TRBJ2-7; D assignment may be TRBD1 or TRBD2 (5 bases each). The CDR3 totals 15 residues. The V end lost 5 bases, the J end lost 0 bases, and 14 bases lay between the germline ends. Germline V gene data show CDR1 as LNHDA and CDR2 as SQIVND (reference sequence). The CDR3 region is CASSPRDGRSYEQYF. In DNA form, the CDR3 reads TGTGCCAGTAGTCCCCGGGACGGTCGCTCCTACGAGCAGTACTTC. The complete variable domain, with remaining parts taken from reference TRBV19 and TRBJ2-7, reads DGGITQSPKYLFRKEGQNVTLSCEQNLNHDAMYWYRQDPGQGLRLIYYSQIVNDFQKGDIAEGYSVSREKKESFPLTVTSAQKNPTAFYLCASSPRDGRSYEQYFGPGTRLTVT.

This clonotype was seen a few times. This may be a read error, as it is one base from a much larger clone. The chain recombines TRBV20-1 with TRBJ2-3; D is uncertain. In germline, CDR1 is DFQATT, CDR2 SNEGSKA (reference sequence). V lost 2 bases and J lost 4, with 10 bases in between. This CDR3 comprises 13 residues. The CDR3 sequence: CSARNWLADTQYF. CDR3 DNA: TGCAGTGCTAGAAATTGGCTAGCAGATACGCAGTATTTT.

This sequence joins TRBV4-2 and TRBJ2-3; D uncertain. Between the trimmed V and J ends, which lost 0 bases and 5 bases, there was a span of 6 bases. The germline gives CDR1 LGHNA, CDR2 YNFKEQ. CDR3 length: 13 amino acids. The CDR3, as DNA: TGTGCCAGCAGCCAAGAGTGGGGAGATACGCAGTATTTT. Its translation: CASSQEWGDTQYF.

The chain joins TRBV28 to TRBJ1-2; D not certain. The CDR3 covers 13 residues. Germline V gene sequence: CDR1 MDHEN, CDR2 SYDVKM. The V gene lost 2 bases and the J gene lost 3 bases, with 7 bases spanning the gap. CDR3 sequence (DNA): TGTGCCAGCAGTTTACAAGGGTACTATGGCTACACCTTC. Encoded protein: CASSLQGYYGYTF.

The V call is TRBV27, the J call TRBJ2-7, with TRBD1 matching over 8 bases. CDR1 is MNHEY and CDR2 is SMNVEV in the germline V gene (reference sequence). The CDR3 length is 12 residues. J lost 5 bases, V lost 8 bases, and 5 bases had no gene match. DNA for the CDR3: TGTGCCAGCGGGACAGGCAGCCACGAGCAGTACTTC. This gives the protein CASGTGSHEQYF.

This clonotype was seen more than once but under ten times. The chain joins TRBV14 to TRBJ1-3; TRBD1 aligns across 7 bases. V lost 1 base to trimming and J lost 0 bases; unmatched junction nucleotides: 9. This CDR3 is 18 amino acids long. Looked up from germline, CDR1 is SGHDN and CDR2 is FVKESK. The CDR3 loop is CASSQAYRGHLSGNTIYF. The CDR3 region has the DNA TGTGCCAGCAGCCAAGCGTACAGGGGCCACCTCTCTGGAAACACCATATATTTT. Filled out from reference TRBV14 and TRBJ1-3, the complete variable domain reads EAGVTQFPSHSVIEKGQTVTLRCDPISGHDNLYWYRRVMGKEIKFLLHFVKESKQDESGMPNNRFLAERTGGTYSTLKVQPAELEDSGVYFCASSQAYRGHLSGNTIYFGEGSWLTVV.

The gene calls are TRBV28 and TRBJ2-7; possibly TRBD2 for D (5 bases). With 6 bases removed from V and 2 bases from J, the gap between germline ends came to 14 bases. CDR1 and CDR2 (germline): MDHEN, SYDVKM. The CDR3 runs 14 residues. In DNA, the CDR3 is TGTGCCAGCAGCTTGGGGAGCCCGGCCTACGAGCAGTACTTC. Protein: CASSLGSPAYEQYF.

Ten or more counts support this clonotype. V usage is TRBV11-2 and J usage is TRBJ1-2; 9 bases fit TRBD1. V trimming: 4 bases; J trimming: 8 bases; junction bases outside the gene matches: 11. The CDR3 spans 15 residues. Germline CDR1 reads SGHAT; CDR2 reads FQNNGV. The chain's CDR3 is CASSSQRDREGGYTF. The CDR3 nucleotides read TGTGCCAGCAGCTCGCAAAGGGACAGGGAGGGCGGCTACACCTTC.